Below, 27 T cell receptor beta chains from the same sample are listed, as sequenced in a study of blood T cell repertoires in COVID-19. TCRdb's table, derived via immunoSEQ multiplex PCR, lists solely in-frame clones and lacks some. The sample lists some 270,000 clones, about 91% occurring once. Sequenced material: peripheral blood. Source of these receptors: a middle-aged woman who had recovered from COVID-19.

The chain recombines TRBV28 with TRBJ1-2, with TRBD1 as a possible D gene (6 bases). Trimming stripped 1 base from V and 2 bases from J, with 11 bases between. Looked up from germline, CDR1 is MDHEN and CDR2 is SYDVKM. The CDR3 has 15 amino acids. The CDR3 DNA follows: TGTGCCAGCAGTTTATACCAAAGGGGGAACTATGGCTACACCTTC. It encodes CASSLYQRGNYGYTF.

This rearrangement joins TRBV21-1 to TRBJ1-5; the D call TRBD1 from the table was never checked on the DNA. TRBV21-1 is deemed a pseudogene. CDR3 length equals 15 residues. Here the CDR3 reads CASKKFTGKFQPQHF. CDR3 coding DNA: TGTGCCAGCAAAAAATTTACAGGGAAGTTTCAGCCCCAGCATTTT.

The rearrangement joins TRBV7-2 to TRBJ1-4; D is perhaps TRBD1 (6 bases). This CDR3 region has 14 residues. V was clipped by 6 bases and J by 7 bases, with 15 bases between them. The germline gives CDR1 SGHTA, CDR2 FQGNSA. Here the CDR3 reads CASSTGTFPEKLFF. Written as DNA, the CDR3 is TGTGCCAGCAGTACCGGGACATTTCCTGAAAAACTGTTTTTT.

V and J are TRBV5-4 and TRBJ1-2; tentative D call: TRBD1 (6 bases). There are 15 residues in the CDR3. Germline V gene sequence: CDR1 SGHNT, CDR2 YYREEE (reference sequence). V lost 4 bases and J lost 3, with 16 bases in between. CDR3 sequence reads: CASSHGGGGYYGYTF. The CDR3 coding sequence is TGTGCCAGCAGCCACGGCGGGGGGGGCTACTATGGCTACACCTTC. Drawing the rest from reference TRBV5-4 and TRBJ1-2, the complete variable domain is ETGVTQSPTHLIKTRGQQVTLRCSSQSGHNTVSWYQQALGQGPQFIFQYYREEENGRGNFPPRFSGLQFPNYSSELNVNALELDDSALYLCASSHGGGGYYGYTFGSGTRLTVV.

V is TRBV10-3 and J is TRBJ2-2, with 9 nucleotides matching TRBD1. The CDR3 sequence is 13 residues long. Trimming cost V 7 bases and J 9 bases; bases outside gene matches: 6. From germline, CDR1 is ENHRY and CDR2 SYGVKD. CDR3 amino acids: CAITPGQGRELFF. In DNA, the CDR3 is TGTGCCATCACCCCGGGACAGGGAAGGGAGCTGTTTTTT.

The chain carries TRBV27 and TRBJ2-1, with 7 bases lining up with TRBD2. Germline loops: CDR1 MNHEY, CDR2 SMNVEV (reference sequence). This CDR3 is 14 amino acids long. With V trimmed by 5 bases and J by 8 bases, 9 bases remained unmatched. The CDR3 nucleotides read TGTGCCAGCAGTCTGCGGGAGACGGTCGATGAGCAGTTCTTC. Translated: CASSLRETVDEQFF.

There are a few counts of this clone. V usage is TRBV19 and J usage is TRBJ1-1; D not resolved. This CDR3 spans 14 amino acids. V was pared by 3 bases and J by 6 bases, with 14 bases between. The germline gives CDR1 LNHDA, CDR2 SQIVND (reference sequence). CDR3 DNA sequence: TGTGCCAGTAGTATTGGCGCCCAGGTCGCTGAAGCTTTCTTT. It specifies CASSIGAQVAEAFF.

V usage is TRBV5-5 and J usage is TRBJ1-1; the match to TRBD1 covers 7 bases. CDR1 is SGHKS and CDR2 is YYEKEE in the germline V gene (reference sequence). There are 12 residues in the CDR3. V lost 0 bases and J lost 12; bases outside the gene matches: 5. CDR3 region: CASSLDTGVTFF. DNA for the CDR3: TGTGCCAGCAGCTTGGATACAGGGGTGACTTTCTTT.

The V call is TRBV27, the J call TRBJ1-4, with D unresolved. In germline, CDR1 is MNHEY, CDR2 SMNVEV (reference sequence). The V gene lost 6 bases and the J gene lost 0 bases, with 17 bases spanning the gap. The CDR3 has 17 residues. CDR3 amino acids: CASSQTPYSATNEKLFF. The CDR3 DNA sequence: TGTGCCAGCAGCCAAACGCCGTACAGTGCAACTAATGAAAAACTGTTTTTT.

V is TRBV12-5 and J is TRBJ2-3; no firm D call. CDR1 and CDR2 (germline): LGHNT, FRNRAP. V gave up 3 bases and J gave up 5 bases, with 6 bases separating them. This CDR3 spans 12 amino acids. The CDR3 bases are TGTGCTAGTGGTTTATCGAGAGATACGCAGTATTTT. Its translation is CASGLSRDTQYF.

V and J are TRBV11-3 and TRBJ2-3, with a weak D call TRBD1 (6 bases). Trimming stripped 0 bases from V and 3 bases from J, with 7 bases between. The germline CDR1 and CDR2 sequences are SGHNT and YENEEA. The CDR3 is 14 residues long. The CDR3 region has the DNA TGTGCCAGCAGCTTAGATAGGGGGACAGATACGCAGTATTTT. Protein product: CASSLDRGTDTQYF.

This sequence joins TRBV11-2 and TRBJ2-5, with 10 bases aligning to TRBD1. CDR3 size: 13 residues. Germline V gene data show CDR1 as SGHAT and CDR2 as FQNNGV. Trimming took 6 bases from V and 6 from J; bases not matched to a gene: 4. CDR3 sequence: CASRSGQGKTQYF. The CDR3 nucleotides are TGTGCCAGCAGGTCGGGACAGGGGAAGACCCAGTACTTC.

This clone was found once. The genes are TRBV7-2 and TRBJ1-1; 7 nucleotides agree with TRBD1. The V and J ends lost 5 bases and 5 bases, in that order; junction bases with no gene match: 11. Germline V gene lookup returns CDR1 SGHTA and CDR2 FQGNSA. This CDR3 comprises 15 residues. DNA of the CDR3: TGTGCCAGCAGCCTTCATGGGACAGCTCATACTGAAGCTTTCTTT. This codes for CASSLHGTAHTEAFF.

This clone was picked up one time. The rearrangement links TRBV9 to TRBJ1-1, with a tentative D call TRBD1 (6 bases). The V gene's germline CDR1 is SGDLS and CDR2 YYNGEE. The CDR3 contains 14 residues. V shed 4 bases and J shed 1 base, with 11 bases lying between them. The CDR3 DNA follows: TGTGCCAGCAGCCCCTTACAGGGGAACACTGAAGCTTTCTTT. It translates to CASSPLQGNTEAFF.

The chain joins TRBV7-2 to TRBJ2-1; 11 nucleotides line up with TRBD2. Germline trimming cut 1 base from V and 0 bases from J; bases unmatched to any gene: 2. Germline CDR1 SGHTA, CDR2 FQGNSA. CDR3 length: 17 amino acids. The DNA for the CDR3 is TGTGCCAGCAGCTTAGTAGCGGGGGGGGACTCCTACAATGAGCAGTTCTTC. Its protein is CASSLVAGGDSYNEQFF.

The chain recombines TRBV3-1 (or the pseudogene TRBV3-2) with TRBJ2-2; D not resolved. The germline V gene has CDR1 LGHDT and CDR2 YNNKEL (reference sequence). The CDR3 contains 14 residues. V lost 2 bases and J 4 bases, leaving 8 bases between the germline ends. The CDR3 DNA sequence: TGTGCCAGCAGCCAAAGAGGTCCCACCGGGGAGCTGTTTTTT. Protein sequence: CASSQRGPTGELFF.

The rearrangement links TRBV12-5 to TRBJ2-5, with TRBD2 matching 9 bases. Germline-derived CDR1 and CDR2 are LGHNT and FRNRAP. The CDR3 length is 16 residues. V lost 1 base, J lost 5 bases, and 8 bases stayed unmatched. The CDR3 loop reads CASGLGGASGKETQYF. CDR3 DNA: TGTGCTAGTGGTTTGGGGGGGGCTAGCGGGAAGGAGACCCAGTACTTC.

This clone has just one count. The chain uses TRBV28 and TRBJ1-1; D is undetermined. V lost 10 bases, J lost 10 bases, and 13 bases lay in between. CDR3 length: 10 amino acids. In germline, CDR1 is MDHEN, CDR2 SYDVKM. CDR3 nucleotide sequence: TGTGCCACCGGGAGGGTAGGAGCTTTCTTT. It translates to CATGRVGAFF.

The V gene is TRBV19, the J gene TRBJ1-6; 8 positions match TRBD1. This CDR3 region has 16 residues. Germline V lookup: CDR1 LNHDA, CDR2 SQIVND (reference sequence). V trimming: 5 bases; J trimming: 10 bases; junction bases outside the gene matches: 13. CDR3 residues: CASSGAGGSLGSPLHF. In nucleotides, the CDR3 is TGTGCCAGTAGTGGGGCAGGGGGCTCATTGGGATCACCCCTCCACTTT.

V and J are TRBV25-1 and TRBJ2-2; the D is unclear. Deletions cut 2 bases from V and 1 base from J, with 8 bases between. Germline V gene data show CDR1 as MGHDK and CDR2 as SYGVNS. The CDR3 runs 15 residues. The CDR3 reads CASSEARVNTGELFF. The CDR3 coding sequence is TGTGCCAGCAGTGAAGCCCGGGTGAACACCGGGGAGCTGTTTTTT.

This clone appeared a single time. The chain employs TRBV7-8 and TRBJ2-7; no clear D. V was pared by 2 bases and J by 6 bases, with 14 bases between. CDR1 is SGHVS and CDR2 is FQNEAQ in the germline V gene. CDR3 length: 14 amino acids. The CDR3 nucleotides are TGTGCCAGCAGCTTACTGGTCAGCGAAGGCGAGCAGTACGTC. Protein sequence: CASSLLVSEGEQYV.

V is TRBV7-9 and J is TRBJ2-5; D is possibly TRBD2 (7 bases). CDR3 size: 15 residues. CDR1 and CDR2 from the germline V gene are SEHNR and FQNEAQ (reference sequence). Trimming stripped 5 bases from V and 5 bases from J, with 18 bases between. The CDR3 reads CASSTPRGAAETQYF. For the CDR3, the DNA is TGTGCCAGCAGCACCCCTCGGGGGGCCGCGGAGACCCAGTACTTC.

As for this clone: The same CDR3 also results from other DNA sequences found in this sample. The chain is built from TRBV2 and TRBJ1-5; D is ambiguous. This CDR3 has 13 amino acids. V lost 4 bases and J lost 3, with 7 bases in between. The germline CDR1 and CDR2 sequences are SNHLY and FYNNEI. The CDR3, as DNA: TGTGCCAGCAGTGGGGGAGTCAATCAGCCCCAGCATTTT. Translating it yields CASSGGVNQPQHF.

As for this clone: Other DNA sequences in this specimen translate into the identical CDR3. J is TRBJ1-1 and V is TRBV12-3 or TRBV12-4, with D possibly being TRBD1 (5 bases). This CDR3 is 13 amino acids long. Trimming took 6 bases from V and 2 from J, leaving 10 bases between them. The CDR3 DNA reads TGTGCCAGCAGCCTCACAGGTAACACTGAAGCTTTCTTT. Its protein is CASSLTGNTEAFF.

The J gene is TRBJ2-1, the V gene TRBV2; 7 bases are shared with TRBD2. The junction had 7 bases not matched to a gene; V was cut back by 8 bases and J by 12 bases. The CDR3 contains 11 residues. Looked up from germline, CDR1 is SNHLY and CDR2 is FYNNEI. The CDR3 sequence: CASGRAPSQFF. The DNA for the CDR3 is TGTGCCAGCGGGAGGGCCCCGTCGCAGTTCTTC.

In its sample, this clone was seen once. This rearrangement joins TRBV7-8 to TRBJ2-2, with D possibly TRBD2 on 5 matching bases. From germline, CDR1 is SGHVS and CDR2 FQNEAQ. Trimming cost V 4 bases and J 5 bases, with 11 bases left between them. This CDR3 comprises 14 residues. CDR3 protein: CASSSIRGTGELFF. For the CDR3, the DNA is TGTGCCAGCAGCTCGATTCGGGGTACCGGGGAGCTGTTTTTT.

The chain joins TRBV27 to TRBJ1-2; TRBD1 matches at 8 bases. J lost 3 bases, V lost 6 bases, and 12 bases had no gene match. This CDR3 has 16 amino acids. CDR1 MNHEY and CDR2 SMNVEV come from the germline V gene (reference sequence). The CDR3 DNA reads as TGTGCCAGCAGCACGACTAGACAGGGGTTGGACTATGGCTACACCTTC. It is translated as CASSTTRQGLDYGYTF.